This passage covers 12 T cell receptor beta chains from one sample sequenced in a study of OX40 agonist ivuxolimab in advanced cancers. The receptor library was made with the immunoSEQ multiplex PCR assay. TCRdb took this table from immuneACCESS and kept in-frame rearrangements with V and J called. Such tables lack part of the clones; where checked against another copy, unresolved V genes explain under half of the gap, and the rest is unexplained. In this sample the table shows approximately 45,000 clones, about 88% of which occur a single time. About 8% of the sample is taken by the ten largest. The material was CD4+ or CD8+ T cells sorted from blood, obtained in a trial of the OX40 agonist ivuxolimab. These receptors came from an adult with an advanced solid tumor such as melanoma, head and neck, liver or kidney cancer.

The chain carries TRBV19 and TRBJ1-1; the D is unclear. This CDR3 has 15 residues. Germline V gene data show CDR1 as LNHDA and CDR2 as SQIVND (reference sequence). The germline V and J ends were trimmed by 6 bases and 1 base, with 15 bases remaining between them. The CDR3 region is CASRLSPGWNTEAFF. The CDR3 coding sequence is TGTGCCAGTAGACTCTCCCCCGGCTGGAACACTGAAGCTTTCTTT.

The chain has TRBV7-2 and TRBJ2-2; TRBD2 matches at 8 bases. The length of the CDR3 is 17 residues. Germline loops: CDR1 SGHTA, CDR2 FQGNSA. Trimming at V came to 3 bases and at J to 5 bases, leaving 11 bases not matched to a gene. In DNA form, the CDR3 reads TGTGCCAGCAGCTTGTATGACGGGAGGGCTTATACCGGGGAGCTGTTTTTT. Protein sequence: CASSLYDGRAYTGELFF.

Regarding this clone: The sample holds other DNA sequences that translate to the same CDR3. V usage is TRBV11-3 and J usage is TRBJ2-1, with unresolved D. The CDR3 has 14 residues. V was clipped by 0 bases and J by 6 bases, with 9 bases between them. Germline CDR1 is SGHNT and CDR2 is YENEEA. For the CDR3, the DNA is TGTGCCAGCAGCTTAGAGCCGGGCGGCAATGAGCAGTTCTTC. This translates into CASSLEPGGNEQFF.

The V gene is TRBV27, the J gene TRBJ1-1; the D is unclear. Trimming left V 4 bases short and J 2 bases short, with 2 bases between. Germline values: CDR1 MNHEY, CDR2 SMNVEV (reference sequence). The length of the CDR3 is 11 residues. For the CDR3, the DNA is TGTGCCAGCAGTTCTAACACTGAAGCTTTCTTT. It codes for CASSSNTEAFF.

The chain joins TRBV2 to TRBJ2-7, with TRBD1 matching over 8 bases. J gave up 5 bases and V 5 bases, and 8 bases lay outside the gene matches. The V gene's germline CDR1 is SNHLY and CDR2 FYNNEI. The CDR3 consists of 14 residues. The CDR3 DNA reads as TGTGCCAGCAGTCTCCGGACAGGGAACCACGAGCAGTACTTC. Protein sequence: CASSLRTGNHEQYF.

This chain uses TRBV4-2 with TRBJ2-1, with 9 positions matching TRBD2. The CDR3 runs to 15 residues. The germline V gene has CDR1 LGHNA and CDR2 YNFKEQ. V dropped 4 bases and J dropped 4; count of bases not matched to a gene: 5. CDR3 sequence: CASSPIAGAYNEQFF. The CDR3 nucleotides read TGTGCCAGCAGCCCTATAGCGGGAGCATACAATGAGCAGTTCTTC.

V and J are TRBV29-1 and TRBJ1-1, with D maybe TRBD1 (6 bases). The germline CDR1 and CDR2 sequences are SQVTM and ANQGSEA. The CDR3 is 13 amino acids. V lost 4 bases to trimming and J lost 6 bases, with 15 bases between them. The CDR3 spells CSVGRGQGAEAFF. Written as DNA, the CDR3 is TGCAGCGTTGGGAGGGGACAAGGGGCTGAAGCTTTCTTT.

V usage is TRBV11-2 and J usage is TRBJ2-5; 8 bases agree with TRBD1. The V gene's germline CDR1 is SGHAT and CDR2 FQNNGV. V trimming: 5 bases; J trimming: 0 bases; junction bases outside the gene matches: 5. The CDR3 has 15 residues. This chain's CDR3 is CASSMGTGNQETQYF. CDR3 sequence (DNA): TGTGCCAGCAGCATGGGGACAGGCAACCAAGAGACCCAGTACTTC. Full variable domain (remainder filled in from reference TRBV11-2 and TRBJ2-5): EAGVAQSPRYKIIEKRQSVAFWCNPISGHATLYWYQQILGQGPKLLIQFQNNGVVDDSQLPKDRFSAERLKGVDSTLKIQPAKLEDSAVYLCASSMGTGNQETQYFGPGTRLLVL.

V and J are TRBV9 and TRBJ2-5, with a possible D match to TRBD2 (6 bases). V lost 5 bases to trimming and J lost 11 bases, with 16 bases between them. The CDR3 sequence is 12 residues long. The germline gives CDR1 SGDLS, CDR2 YYNGEE. The CDR3 nucleotides read TGTGCCAGCAGGGAGGGTCAAGGGGAGCAGTACTTC. It is translated as CASREGQGEQYF.

This clone was seen more than once but under ten times. The chain is built from TRBV2 and TRBJ2-3; the D gene could be TRBD1 or TRBD2 (5 bases each). CDR3 length equals 15 residues. Deletions cut 8 bases from V and 0 bases from J, with 15 bases between. In germline, CDR1 is SNHLY, CDR2 FYNNEI. CDR3 residues: CASRYFGASTDTQYF. The DNA for the CDR3 is TGTGCCAGCCGATACTTCGGGGCTAGCACAGATACGCAGTATTTT.

The chain is built from TRBV5-1 and TRBJ2-7; tentatively, D is TRBD1 (6 bases). Per germline, CDR1 SGHRS and CDR2 YFSETQ. The CDR3 extends over 15 amino acids. Trimming removed 3 bases from V and 0 bases from J, with 13 bases in between. Here the CDR3 reads CASSSVDRFSYEQYF. CDR3 nucleotide sequence: TGCGCCAGCAGCTCGGTGGACAGATTCTCCTACGAGCAGTACTTC.

The rearrangement joins TRBV7-3 to TRBJ2-2, with 12 bases matching TRBD2. J gave up 5 bases and V 1 base, and 5 bases lay outside the gene matches. CDR1 is SGHTA and CDR2 is FQGTGA in the germline V gene. The CDR3 covers 17 residues. The CDR3 is CASSLSPSGRATGELFF. Written as DNA, the CDR3 is TGTGCCAGCAGCTTAAGTCCTAGCGGGAGGGCAACCGGGGAGCTGTTTTTT.